These 11 T cell receptor beta chains originate from one sample sequenced in a study of T cells after posttransplantation cyclophosphamide. Data came from immunoSEQ multiplex PCR; TCRdb stores just in-frame clones and leaves some out. The sample contains roughly 6,600 clones, approximately 97% of which appear only once. Sequenced material: naive CD8+ T cells sorted from PBMCs. The receptors were gathered from a woman aged 25 to 39 in good health and a related stem cell transplant donor.

The V call is TRBV9, the J call TRBJ1-1; perhaps TRBD1 as D (6 bases). Germline CDR1 reads SGDLS; CDR2 reads YYNGEE. V gave up 0 bases and J gave up 5 bases, with 8 bases separating them. This CDR3 has 13 amino acids. The CDR3 here is CASSVAGATEAFF. The DNA for the CDR3 is TGTGCCAGCAGCGTAGCAGGGGCAACTGAAGCTTTCTTT.

This sequence joins TRBV4-3 and TRBJ1-2; D possibly corresponds to TRBD1 (6 bases). Germline values: CDR1 LGHNA, CDR2 YSLEER. V lost 0 bases and J lost 3, with 14 bases in between. CDR3 length: 16 amino acids. CDR3 residues: CASSQDGGGADYGYTF. The CDR3 DNA sequence: TGCGCCAGCAGCCAAGATGGAGGGGGGGCGGACTATGGCTACACCTTC.

V usage is TRBV21-1 and J usage is TRBJ1-5; TRBD1 is the table's D call and was not checked against the DNA. TRBV21-1 is listed as a pseudogene. This CDR3 has 13 residues. CDR3 sequence (DNA): TGTGCCAGCAAAGGGGGTTCGGTGGGGCCCCAGCATTTT. Its protein product is CASKGGSVGPQHF.

The J gene is TRBJ1-1, the V gene TRBV5-5; D is perhaps TRBD1 (5 bases). The CDR3 is made up of 13 amino acids. Trimming cost V 2 bases and J 6 bases, with 11 bases left between them. Germline-derived CDR1 and CDR2 are SGHKS and YYEKEE (reference sequence). The CDR3 DNA reads TGTGCCAGCAGCTTATCAGGGTCCCCTGAAGCTTTCTTT. This codes for CASSLSGSPEAFF. Supplemented by reference TRBV5-5 and TRBJ1-1, the full variable domain reads DAGVTQSPTHLIKTRGQQVTLRCSPISGHKSVSWYQQVLGQGPQFIFQYYEKEERGRGNFPDRFSARQFPNYSSELNVNALLLGDSALYLCASSLSGSPEAFFGQGTRLTVV.

The V call is TRBV6-1, the J call TRBJ2-1, with D unclear. V lost 1 base to trimming and J lost 4 bases, with 8 bases between them. The CDR3 is 14 residues long. Germline V CDR1 and CDR2: MNHNS, SASEGT. The CDR3 DNA follows: TGTGCCAGCAGTGAAGTAGAGGAGTACAATGAGCAGTTCTTC. Translating it yields CASSEVEEYNEQFF.

The chain links TRBV4-1 to TRBJ1-4; D is perhaps TRBD1 (5 bases). The CDR3 sequence is 15 residues long. The ends were cut back, 1 base at V and 6 bases at J, with 12 bases in the middle. In germline, CDR1 is MGHRA, CDR2 YSYEKL. CDR3 sequence reads: CASSQVQRRDEKLFF. CDR3 bases: TGCGCCAGCAGCCAAGTACAGCGCAGGGATGAAAAACTGTTTTTT.

The genes are TRBV2 and TRBJ2-1; 7 nucleotides line up with TRBD1. Trimming took 4 bases from V and 0 from J; bases not matched to a gene: 6. Per germline, CDR1 SNHLY and CDR2 FYNNEI. The CDR3 sequence is 16 residues long. The CDR3 bases are TGTGCCAGCAGTGGGGGACAGAGAAGCTCCTACAATGAGCAGTTCTTC. It is translated as CASSGGQRSSYNEQFF.

This clone was picked up one time. This chain connects TRBV9 to TRBJ1-3; D is uncertain. The CDR3 runs 10 residues. V dropped 7 bases and J dropped 4 bases, with 3 bases sitting between them. Germline V gene sequence: CDR1 SGDLS, CDR2 YYNGEE. CDR3 sequence reads: CASSGNTIYF. The DNA for the CDR3 is TGTGCCAGCTCGGGAAACACCATATATTTT.

J is TRBJ1-2 and V is TRBV27, with 7 bases identical to TRBD1. With V trimmed by 6 bases and J by 4 bases, 5 bases remained unmatched. There are 13 residues in the CDR3. From germline, CDR1 is MNHEY and CDR2 SMNVEV (reference sequence). CDR3 DNA: TGTGCCAGCAGGGGGGGACAGACCTATGGCTACACCTTC. Amino acids: CASRGGQTYGYTF.

The chain employs TRBV4-1 and TRBJ1-1, with a possible D match to TRBD1 (6 bases). V shed 5 bases and J shed 0 bases, with 16 bases lying between them. The CDR3 loop spans 16 amino acids. Per germline, CDR1 MGHRA and CDR2 YSYEKL. The CDR3: CASSFRAGALNTEAFF. Written as DNA, the CDR3 is TGCGCCAGCAGCTTCCGGGCAGGGGCCCTGAACACTGAAGCTTTCTTT.

V and J are TRBV5-1 and TRBJ1-2; TRBD1 agrees at 7 bases. The V and J ends lost 7 bases and 0 bases, in that order; junction bases with no gene match: 12. The CDR3 is 16 residues long. Germline V gives CDR1 SGHRS, CDR2 YFSETQ. CDR3 nucleotide sequence: TGCGCCAGCCACCCCGACAGGGCCCTAGCTAACTATGGCTACACCTTC. This translates into CASHPDRALANYGYTF.